The 16 T cell receptor beta chains below come from one sample, sequenced in a study of Ad26.COV2.S vaccination and SARS-CoV-2 variants. The assay was immunoSEQ multiplex PCR, and TCRdb's table has in-frame clones only and misses some. The profile shows hundreds of thousands of clones, approximately 85% of them singletons. Treatment indicated: approximately 18 received Ad26.COV2.S at low or high dose, single or two shots; 5 received placebo; per-sample allocation not given. All samples were drawn on day 63, counting from the first vaccine or placebo injection. The sample here was peripheral blood, taken in a trial of Ad26.COV2.S vaccine versus placebo. All receptors come from a person between 18 and 65 years old who received the Ad26.COV2.S COVID-19 vaccine or a placebo.

The V and J genes are TRBV11-2 and TRBJ2-7, with 8 bases fitting TRBD2. The CDR3 is 16 residues long. The germline CDR1 and CDR2 sequences are SGHAT and FQNNGV. The trim removed 5 bases at V and 0 bases at J, leaving 9 bases unmatched. Here the CDR3 DNA reads TGTGCCAGCAGCCCCCAACGGAGCGGGAGCTCCTACGAGCAGTACTTC. The encoded protein is CASSPQRSGSSYEQYF.

The gene calls are TRBV28 and TRBJ2-3, with D tentatively TRBD1 (5 bases). The CDR3 has 15 amino acids. Per the germline V gene, CDR1 is MDHEN and CDR2 is SYDVKM. V gave up 3 bases and J gave up 4 bases, with 14 bases separating them. This CDR3 is CASSLAGIRSDTQYF. The CDR3 bases are TGTGCCAGCAGTTTGGCAGGGATTAGGTCAGATACGCAGTATTTT. Drawing the rest from reference TRBV28 and TRBJ2-3, the complete variable domain is DVKVTQSSRYLVKRTGEKVFLECVQDMDHENMFWYRQDPGLGLRLIYFSYDVKMKEKGDIPEGYSVSREKKERFSLILESASTNQTSMYLCASSLAGIRSDTQYFGPGTRLTVL.

This chain joins TRBV20-1 and TRBJ1-1, with D uncertain. Germline V gene lookup returns CDR1 DFQATT and CDR2 SNEGSKA (reference sequence). This CDR3 is built from 11 residues. Trimming took 8 bases from V and 8 from J, leaving 15 bases between them. The DNA of the CDR3 is TGCAGTCTCCCTACCGGGCCCGAAGCTTTCTTT. Translating gives CSLPTGPEAFF.

A single count supports this clone. This chain links TRBV13 with TRBJ2-6; D is uncertain. The CDR3 is 14 amino acids. The germline V gene encodes CDR1 PRHDT and CDR2 FYEKMQ (reference sequence). Trimming cost V 11 bases and J 1 base, with 12 bases left between them. The CDR3 nucleotides are TGTGCCTCCCGGATGAATTCTGGGGCCAACGTCCTGACTTTC. Translating it yields CASRMNSGANVLTF.

J is TRBJ1-1 and V is TRBV7-9; D call uncertain. V lost 6 bases and J lost 4, with 6 bases in between. The V gene's germline CDR1 is SEHNR and CDR2 FQNEAQ (reference sequence). The CDR3 loop spans 11 amino acids. The CDR3 DNA reads as TGTGCCAGCAGTCAGTTCACTGAAGCTTTCTTT. Translated: CASSQFTEAFF.

The genes are TRBV11-2 and TRBJ2-2, with TRBD2 matching over 7 bases. Trimming at V came to 4 bases and at J to 1 base, leaving 9 bases not matched to a gene. Germline loops: CDR1 SGHAT, CDR2 FQNNGV. The CDR3 is 17 residues long. The CDR3 here is CASSSWGLAENTGELFF. The CDR3 DNA is TGTGCCAGCAGCTCCTGGGGTCTAGCGGAGAACACCGGGGAGCTGTTTTTT.

J is TRBJ1-3 and V is TRBV3-1 (or the pseudogene TRBV3-2), with TRBD1 as a possible D gene (6 bases). V lost 6 bases and J lost 2, with 17 bases in between. CDR1 is LGHDT and CDR2 is YNNKEL in the germline V gene (reference sequence). There are 16 residues in the CDR3. The CDR3 nucleotides are TGTGCCAGCAGTCTCGGTGGGGGGCTAACTGGAAACACCATATATTTT. Its translation: CASSLGGGLTGNTIYF.

V and J are TRBV29-1 and TRBJ2-2, with 8 nucleotides matching TRBD1. The CDR3 runs 13 residues. The V segment lost 3 bases and the J segment 5 bases; nucleotides outside the gene matches: 2. Germline V gene data show CDR1 as SQVTM and CDR2 as ANQGSEA. The CDR3 DNA reads TGCAGCGTTGACAGGGGGCTTACCGGGGAGCTGTTTTTT. Translation: CSVDRGLTGELFF.

This clone is a singleton in its sample. As DNA, the CDR3 is TGTGCCAGCAGCTCGAGGACTAGCAAATCAGATACGCAGTATTTT. The encoded protein is CASSSRTSKSDTQYF. This chain uses TRBV11-3 with TRBJ2-3; 8 bases map to TRBD2. The CDR3 has 15 residues. Germline V lookup: CDR1 SGHNT, CDR2 YENEEA. V lost 4 bases to trimming and J lost 4 bases; unmatched junction nucleotides: 7.

This clone appeared a few times. The germline gene is not matched at one end of the junction; a read error may be the cause. The chain recombines TRBV7-7 with TRBJ2-5; TRBD2 agrees at 8 bases. The length of the CDR3 is 15 residues. Per the germline V gene, CDR1 is SSHAT and CDR2 is FNYEAQ (reference sequence). The DNA of the CDR3 is TGTGCTAGCAGTCCAGGCGGGGGGCGCGCAGAGACCCAGTACTTC. Translation gives CASSPGGGRAETQYF.

The rearrangement links TRBV18 to TRBJ2-7, with D possibly TRBD1 on 6 matching bases. Trimming removed 6 bases from V and 1 base from J, with 10 bases in between. The germline gives CDR1 KGHSH, CDR2 LQKENI. The CDR3 spans 13 residues. Here the CDR3 DNA reads TGTGCCAGCTCGCCGGGACAATCCTACGAGCAGTACTTC. This codes for CASSPGQSYEQYF.

The V and J genes are TRBV30 and TRBJ2-1; the D is unclear. CDR1 is GTSNPN and CDR2 is SVGIG in the germline V gene (reference sequence). CDR3 length: 11 residues. Deletions cut 2 bases from V and 14 bases from J, with 13 bases between. In DNA form, the CDR3 reads TGTGCCTGGAGTATCGCGAGCCCAAAGTTCTTC. It translates to CAWSIASPKFF. The complete variable domain, with remaining parts taken from reference TRBV30 and TRBJ2-1, reads SQTIHQWPATLVQPVGSPLSLECTVEGTSNPNLYWYRQAAGRGLQLLFYSVGIGQISSEVPQNLSASRPQDRQFILSSKKLLLSDSGFYLCAWSIASPKFFGPGTRLTVL.

The chain couples TRBV3-1 (or the pseudogene TRBV3-2) to TRBJ1-1, with D possibly TRBD1 on 5 matching bases. CDR1 is LGHDT and CDR2 is YNNKEL in the germline V gene (reference sequence). The CDR3 sequence is 15 residues long. V lost 1 base and J 4 bases, leaving 13 bases between the germline ends. The CDR3 is CASSQGGKGSTEAFF. CDR3 nucleotides: TGTGCCAGCAGCCAAGGAGGCAAGGGGTCCACTGAAGCTTTCTTT.

V usage is TRBV20-1 and J usage is TRBJ2-3, with D perhaps matching TRBD2 (6 bases). The CDR3 totals 16 residues. V was trimmed by 3 bases and J by 0 bases, leaving 16 bases between them. CDR1 is DFQATT, CDR2 SNEGSKA, per germline (reference sequence). The CDR3 reads CSASARGEFSTDTQYF. CDR3 nucleotides: TGCAGTGCTAGTGCGCGGGGAGAATTTAGCACAGATACGCAGTATTTT.

This chain connects TRBV19 to TRBJ1-5; TRBD1 aligns across 8 bases. The CDR3 contains 17 residues. Germline V gives CDR1 LNHDA, CDR2 SQIVND (reference sequence). Trimming at V came to 4 bases and at J to 0 bases, leaving 8 bases not matched to a gene. In DNA form, the CDR3 reads TGTGCCAGTAGTAAATATTGGGACAGGCCTAGCAATCAGCCCCAGCATTTT. As protein: CASSKYWDRPSNQPQHF.

The chain is built from TRBV23-1 and TRBJ2-5; tentative D call: TRBD2 (6 bases). TRBV23-1 is an ORF, and what it does is uncertain. Trimming cost V 6 bases and J 1 base, with 9 bases left between them. The CDR3 contains 13 residues. This CDR3 reads CASSPGVQETQYF. In DNA form, the CDR3 reads TGCGCCAGCAGCCCGGGGGTCCAAGAGACCCAGTACTTC.